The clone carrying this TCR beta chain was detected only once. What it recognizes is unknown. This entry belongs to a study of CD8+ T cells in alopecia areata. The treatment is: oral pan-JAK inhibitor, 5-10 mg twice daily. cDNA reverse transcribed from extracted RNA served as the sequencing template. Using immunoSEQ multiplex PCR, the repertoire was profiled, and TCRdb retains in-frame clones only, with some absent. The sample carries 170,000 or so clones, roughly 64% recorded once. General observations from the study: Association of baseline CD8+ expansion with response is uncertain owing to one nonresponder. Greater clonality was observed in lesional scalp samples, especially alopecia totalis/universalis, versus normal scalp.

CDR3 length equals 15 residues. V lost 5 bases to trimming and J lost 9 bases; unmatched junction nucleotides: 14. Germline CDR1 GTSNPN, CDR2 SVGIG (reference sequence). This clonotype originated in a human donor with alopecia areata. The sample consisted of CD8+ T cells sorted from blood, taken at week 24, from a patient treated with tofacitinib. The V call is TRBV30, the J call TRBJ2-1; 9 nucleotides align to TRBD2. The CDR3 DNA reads TGTGCCTGGGGAGGGGATAGCGGGGGCTCGGGTGAGCAGTTCTTC. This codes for CAWGGDSGGSGEQFF.